A single sample is the source of the 19 T cell receptor beta chains below, sequenced in a study of shared clonotypes between healthy human individuals. CD45RO negativity and positive selection for CCR7 defined naive CD8 cells, a population that excluded terminally differentiated effector memory CD45RA+ cells. Only in-frame clones appear in the TCRdb table, and some are missing; sequencing was by immunoSEQ multiplex PCR. This table has around 2,000,000 clones, approximately 95% appearing once. The specimen sequenced was naive CD8+ T cells sorted from blood. All receptors come from a man aged 18 to 30 in good health.

There are a few counts of this clone. The chain has TRBV13 and TRBJ1-1, with D perhaps TRBD1 (6 bases). The CDR3 has 16 residues. CDR1 is PRHDT and CDR2 is FYEKMQ in the germline V gene (reference sequence). Trimming stripped 4 bases from V and 1 base from J, with 16 bases between. CDR3 residues: CASSSLAGAGNTEAFF. For the CDR3, the DNA is TGTGCCAGCAGCTCCCTAGCAGGGGCTGGGAACACTGAAGCTTTCTTT.

Comments on this clone: Additional DNA sequences in this sample encode the identical CDR3. The CDR3 reads CASSLAGGAYNEQFF. CDR3 sequence (DNA): TGTGCCAGCAGCTTAGCAGGGGGCGCCTACAATGAGCAGTTCTTC. V gene TRBV7-8 combines with J gene TRBJ2-1; TRBD1 agrees at 7 bases. This CDR3 comprises 15 residues. Per the germline V gene, CDR1 is SGHVS and CDR2 is FQNEAQ. The V and J ends lost 0 bases and 2 bases, in that order; junction bases with no gene match: 1.

The rearrangement joins TRBV4-3 to TRBJ2-1; 7 nucleotides agree with TRBD2. The CDR3 consists of 16 residues. CDR1 is LGHNA, CDR2 YSLEER, per germline. The V and J ends lost 4 bases and 7 bases, in that order; junction bases with no gene match: 13. CDR3 sequence: CASSPLAGEGVNEQFF. For the CDR3, the DNA is TGCGCCAGCAGCCCCTTAGCGGGCGAAGGGGTGAATGAGCAGTTCTTC.

This chain uses TRBV5-6 with TRBJ2-3; D remains unclear. This CDR3 contains 13 residues. Between the trimmed V and J ends, which lost 2 bases and 2 bases, there was a span of 6 bases. In germline, CDR1 is SGHDT, CDR2 YYEEEE. CDR3 sequence (DNA): TGTGCCAGCAGCTTAACAACCACAGATACGCAGTATTTT. Residues: CASSLTTTDTQYF. The whole variable domain, filled in from reference TRBV5-6 and TRBJ2-3, reads DAGVTQSPTHLIKTRGQQVTLRCSPKSGHDTVSWYQQALGQGPQFIFQYYEEEERQRGNFPDRFSGHQFPNYSSELNVNALLLGDSALYLCASSLTTTDTQYFGPGTRLTVL.

J is TRBJ2-3 and V is TRBV2; 14 positions match TRBD2. The germline CDR1 and CDR2 sequences are SNHLY and FYNNEI. Trimming removed 6 bases from V and 5 bases from J; junction bases left unmatched: 4. This CDR3 spans 15 amino acids. DNA of the CDR3: TGTGCCAGCAGCCGACTAGCGGGGGGGCAAGATACGCAGTATTTT. It yields the protein CASSRLAGGQDTQYF.

The gene calls are TRBV10-2 and TRBJ2-7; TRBD2 agrees at 9 bases. CDR3 size: 14 residues. In germline, CDR1 is WSHSY, CDR2 SAAADI. Trimming at V came to 6 bases and at J to 3 bases, leaving 6 bases not matched to a gene. CDR3 protein: CASSLAGVIYEQYF. The CDR3 coding sequence is TGCGCCAGCAGCTTAGCGGGGGTCATCTACGAGCAGTACTTC.

The rearrangement uses TRBV5-4 and TRBJ1-1, with 7 positions matching TRBD1. The ends lost 4 bases at V and 4 bases at J; junction bases unmatched: 7. The CDR3 length is 14 residues. Looked up from germline, CDR1 is SGHNT and CDR2 is YYREEE (reference sequence). CDR3 coding DNA: TGTGCCAGCAGCGGCAGGGGGTTGGCCACTGAAGCTTTCTTT. It specifies CASSGRGLATEAFF.

The J gene is TRBJ2-2, the V gene TRBV12-5; D not certain. CDR3 size: 12 residues. The V end was cut by 6 bases, the J end by 10 bases, with 12 bases between. CDR1 and CDR2 from the germline V gene are LGHNT and FRNRAP. The CDR3 DNA follows: TGTGCTAGTGGCCTCACTCCGCTGGAGCTGTTTTTT. Translating gives CASGLTPLELFF.

V gene TRBV5-5 combines with J gene TRBJ1-1, with 7 bases fitting TRBD1. The CDR3 extends over 13 amino acids. The trim removed 3 bases at V and 4 bases at J, leaving 3 bases unmatched. Germline CDR1 is SGHKS and CDR2 is YYEKEE (reference sequence). The chain's CDR3 is CASSWGDSTEAFF. The CDR3 bases are TGTGCCAGCAGCTGGGGGGACAGCACTGAAGCTTTCTTT.

V is TRBV10-3 and J is TRBJ2-1, with 10 bases matching TRBD2. Germline V gives CDR1 ENHRY, CDR2 SYGVKD. V shed 10 bases and J 4 bases; nucleotides not matched to a gene: 19. The CDR3 has 18 residues. The CDR3 reads CATWTGLAEIDLYNEQFF. Written as DNA, the CDR3 is TGTGCCACGTGGACAGGACTAGCGGAGATAGACTTGTACAATGAGCAGTTCTTC.

In regard to this clone: Other DNA variants within this sample encode the same CDR3. This rearrangement joins TRBV30 to TRBJ2-7, with TRBD2 as a possible D gene (6 bases). This CDR3 spans 12 amino acids. The germline V gene encodes CDR1 GTSNPN and CDR2 SVGIG (reference sequence). V lost 5 bases and J lost 3, with 11 bases in between. In nucleotides, the CDR3 is TGTGCCTGGGGGTTGGGGGGCTACGAGCAGTACTTC. The encoded protein is CAWGLGGYEQYF. Complete variable domain (other parts from reference TRBV30 and TRBJ2-7): SQTIHQWPATLVQPVGSPLSLECTVEGTSNPNLYWYRQAAGRGLQLLFYSVGIGQISSEVPQNLSASRPQDRQFILSSKKLLLSDSGFYLCAWGLGGYEQYFGPGTRLTVT.

This rearrangement joins TRBV5-5 to TRBJ1-1; the D gene is possibly TRBD1 (6 bases). The germline gives CDR1 SGHKS, CDR2 YYEKEE (reference sequence). V was cut by 4 bases and J by 3 bases, with 13 bases left in between. This CDR3 has 14 residues. This CDR3 reads CASSPAGAYTEAFF. The DNA for the CDR3 is TGTGCCAGCAGCCCGGCAGGGGCCTACACTGAAGCTTTCTTT.

The CDR3, as DNA: TGTGCCAGCACCCTAGCGGGCTACGAGCAGTACTTC. Translation gives CASTLAGYEQYF. The gene calls are TRBV2 and TRBJ2-7, with TRBD2 identical over 8 bases. The CDR3 covers 12 residues. Germline V gives CDR1 SNHLY, CDR2 FYNNEI. The V and J ends lost 7 bases and 3 bases, in that order; junction bases with no gene match: 2.

The V call is TRBV27, the J call TRBJ2-7, with 7 bases identical to TRBD1. The V segment lost 5 bases and the J segment 5 bases; nucleotides outside the gene matches: 6. The CDR3 covers 13 residues. Germline CDR1 reads MNHEY; CDR2 reads SMNVEV (reference sequence). CDR3 in DNA: TGTGCCAGCAGTCTAGGACAGGAGGACGAGCAGTACTTC. Encoded protein: CASSLGQEDEQYF.

J is TRBJ2-7 and V is TRBV4-1, with D unclear. This CDR3 is built from 17 residues. Trimming removed 0 bases at V and 1 base at J, with 16 bases between. Germline assignment: CDR1 MGHRA and CDR2 YSYEKL. The CDR3 loop is CASSQEEVIFGSYEQYF. The DNA for the CDR3 is TGCGCCAGCAGCCAAGAAGAGGTGATCTTTGGTTCCTACGAGCAGTACTTC.

V usage is TRBV5-6 and J usage is TRBJ2-7, with D perhaps matching TRBD2 (6 bases). The CDR3 contains 13 residues. V gave up 4 bases and J gave up 2 bases, with 10 bases separating them. Germline CDR1 is SGHDT and CDR2 is YYEEEE. The CDR3 DNA reads TGTGCCAGCAGCCAGGACTATACCTACGAGCAGTACTTC. Protein: CASSQDYTYEQYF.

This rearrangement joins TRBV4-1 to TRBJ1-3; the D is unclear. The CDR3 totals 16 residues. Trimming pared 0 bases from V and 0 bases from J, leaving 9 bases between. Germline V gives CDR1 MGHRA, CDR2 YSYEKL. The CDR3 loop reads CASSQDYPPSGNTIYF. The CDR3 nucleotides read TGCGCCAGCAGCCAAGATTATCCTCCCTCTGGAAACACCATATATTTT.

The chain is built from TRBV7-6 and TRBJ2-1; possibly TRBD2 for D (6 bases). Trimming stripped 4 bases from V and 12 bases from J, with 22 bases between. Germline CDR1 is SGHVS and CDR2 is FNYEAQ. There are 15 residues in the CDR3. The CDR3 bases are TGTGCCAGCAGCTCCTCTGGGGGAGGTCTAGTATCGCAGTTCTTC. Translated: CASSSSGGGLVSQFF.

This chain connects TRBV6-5 to TRBJ2-1, with a weak D call TRBD1 (5 bases). This CDR3 has 13 residues. The ends were cut back, 6 bases at V and 8 bases at J, with 14 bases in the middle. Germline V CDR1 and CDR2: MNHEY, SVGAGI. The DNA for the CDR3 is TGTGCCAGCAGGCCCTACAGGTGGGATGAGCAGTTCTTC. This sequence encodes CASRPYRWDEQFF.